The 26 T cell receptor beta chains below all came from one sample that was sequenced in a study of long-term antiretroviral therapy in people with HIV. Version v3.0 of the immunoSEQ assay ran at survey level. The method was immunoSEQ multiplex PCR; TCRdb's version includes in-frame clones alone and lacks a portion of them. Seen here are over 15,000 clones, around three quarters observed once, and the top ten hold roughly a tenth. Sequencing was performed on unsorted PBMCs, taken 2.3 years after starting antiretroviral therapy. These receptors came from a woman between 40 and 55 years old with HIV.

The chain carries TRBV7-2 and TRBJ2-7, with D perhaps assigned TRBD1 or TRBD2 (6 bases each). V lost 0 bases to trimming and J lost 0 bases, with 12 bases between them. The CDR3 is made up of 16 amino acids. CDR1 and CDR2 from the germline V gene are SGHTA and FQGNSA. CDR3 residues: CASSLAGAGSSYEQYF. In DNA, the CDR3 is TGTGCCAGCAGCTTAGCGGGGGCGGGGTCCTCCTACGAGCAGTACTTC.

The chain carries TRBV15 and TRBJ1-4; tentatively, D is TRBD1 (6 bases). This CDR3 is built from 16 residues. Trimming cost V 5 bases and J 3 bases, with 16 bases left between them. CDR1 and CDR2 (germline): LNHNV, YYDKDF (reference sequence). The CDR3 sequence is CATSRGGDTANEKLFF. The CDR3 nucleotides read TGTGCCACCAGCCGAGGGGGGGATACGGCTAATGAAAAACTGTTTTTT.

The V call is TRBV19, the J call TRBJ1-5; 10 bases agree with TRBD1. Germline values: CDR1 LNHDA, CDR2 SQIVND (reference sequence). V lost 3 bases to trimming and J lost 11 bases; unmatched junction nucleotides: 7. CDR3 length equals 14 residues. CDR3 residues: CASSITSGQGTQHF. The CDR3 nucleotides read TGTGCCAGTAGTATCACCTCGGGACAGGGGACCCAGCATTTT. Together with reference TRBV19 and TRBJ1-5, the CDR3 gives the full variable domain: DGGITQSPKYLFRKEGQNVTLSCEQNLNHDAMYWYRQDPGQGLRLIYYSQIVNDFQKGDIAEGYSVSREKKESFPLTVTSAQKNPTAFYLCASSITSGQGTQHFGDGTRLSIL.

This clone was seen just once. J is TRBJ1-1 and V is TRBV9, with unresolved D. The V and J ends lost 0 bases and 1 base respectively, with 7 bases between them. CDR3 length: 14 residues. Germline CDR1 and CDR2: SGDLS and YYNGEE. The CDR3 nucleotides read TGTGCCAGCAGCGTAGGGCAGGAGAACACTGAAGCTTTCTTT. As protein: CASSVGQENTEAFF. Drawing the rest from reference TRBV9 and TRBJ1-1, the complete variable domain is DSGVTQTPKHLITATGQRVTLRCSPRSGDLSVYWYQQSLDQGLQFLIQYYNGEERAKGNILERFSAQQFPDLHSELNLSSLELGDSALYFCASSVGQENTEAFFGQGTRLTVV.

The chain couples TRBV6-6 to TRBJ1-1, with 8 bases that match TRBD1. The CDR3 sequence is 15 residues long. The J segment lost 3 bases and the V segment lost 6 bases, leaving 9 bases of the junction unmatched. Germline CDR1 reads MNHNY; CDR2 reads SVGAGI (reference sequence). DNA of the CDR3: TGTGCCAGCAGCGCTCCGGTACAGGGGGACACTGAAGCTTTCTTT. The encoded protein is CASSAPVQGDTEAFF.

This chain connects TRBV7-2 to TRBJ2-5; no firm D call. This CDR3 has 12 residues. Germline lookup yields CDR1 SGHTA and CDR2 FQGNSA. The V gene lost 6 bases and the J gene lost 6 bases, with 11 bases spanning the gap. DNA for the CDR3: TGTGCCAGCAGTGACGAGGAACAGACCCAGTACTTC. It encodes CASSDEEQTQYF.

This chain links TRBV7-7 with TRBJ2-1, with D perhaps being TRBD1 or TRBD2 (5 bases each). V was pared by 5 bases and J by 2 bases, with 13 bases between. Per germline, CDR1 SSHAT and CDR2 FNYEAQ (reference sequence). The CDR3 is made up of 15 amino acids. CDR3 in amino acids: CASSIQLGAYNEQFF. CDR3 DNA: TGTGCCAGCAGCATCCAACTGGGGGCCTACAATGAGCAGTTCTTC.

This clone showed up just a few times. The V and J genes are TRBV7-9 and TRBJ2-7; TRBD1 aligns across 7 bases. After removal of 5 bases from V and 2 bases from J, the junction contained 6 bases not matched to a gene. The CDR3 runs 14 residues. Germline V gene lookup returns CDR1 SEHNR and CDR2 FQNEAQ (reference sequence). Here the CDR3 DNA reads TGTGCCAGCAGCCCCCGGGACAGAACCTACGAGCAGTACTTC. Translation: CASSPRDRTYEQYF.

This clone counts as medium-sized. This chain joins TRBV27 and TRBJ2-7; 8 bases are a match to TRBD2. The CDR3 consists of 16 residues. V lost 5 bases, J lost 4 bases, and 13 bases stayed unmatched. The V gene's germline CDR1 is MNHEY and CDR2 SMNVEV (reference sequence). DNA of the CDR3: TGTGCCAGCAGTCTAGGTGGGGGCGGGAGGTGGTACGAGCAGTACTTC. Protein product: CASSLGGGGRWYEQYF.

The rearrangement links TRBV5-1 to TRBJ1-6; TRBD1 matches 8 bases. V lost 4 bases to trimming and J lost 7 bases; unmatched junction nucleotides: 7. Germline V lookup: CDR1 SGHRS, CDR2 YFSETQ. The CDR3 has 15 amino acids. CDR3 coding DNA: TGCGCCAGCAGCCCACAGGGGGTCGGAAATTCACCCCTCCACTTT. This encodes CASSPQGVGNSPLHF.

CDR3 sequence: CASSIGGGAGDEQFF. As DNA, the CDR3 is TGTGCCAGTAGTATAGGCGGGGGGGCGGGTGATGAGCAGTTCTTC. This sequence joins TRBV19 and TRBJ2-1; 9 positions agree with TRBD2. V shed 1 base and J 8 bases; nucleotides not matched to a gene: 6. CDR3 size: 15 residues. Germline V lookup: CDR1 LNHDA, CDR2 SQIVND (reference sequence).

The rearrangement uses TRBV7-8 and TRBJ2-2, with D unclear. Germline values: CDR1 SGHVS, CDR2 FQNEAQ. The CDR3 is 11 amino acids. Trimming took 0 bases from V and 8 from J, leaving 1 base between them. The CDR3 sequence is CASSLAGELFF. In nucleotides, the CDR3 is TGTGCCAGCAGCTTAGCGGGGGAGCTGTTTTTT.

The chain combines TRBV11-2 with TRBJ2-2; TRBD2 might be the D (5 bases). The CDR3 contains 18 residues. V gave up 1 base and J gave up 3 bases, with 18 bases separating them. From germline, CDR1 is SGHAT and CDR2 FQNNGV. The CDR3 DNA is TGTGCCAGCAGCTTAGCGTCTCGGAGGAAGACGGACACCGGGGAGCTGTTTTTT. Protein: CASSLASRRKTDTGELFF.

The rearrangement joins TRBV4-1 to TRBJ1-5, with D unresolved. CDR1 and CDR2 from the germline V gene are MGHRA and YSYEKL. Trimming pared 1 base from V and 0 bases from J, leaving 7 bases between. The CDR3 extends over 15 amino acids. The CDR3 loop reads CASSQVRDSNQPQHF. CDR3 nucleotides: TGCGCCAGCAGCCAAGTAAGGGATAGCAATCAGCCCCAGCATTTT.

Only one count was recorded for this clone. The rearrangement uses TRBV5-4 and TRBJ1-2; maybe TRBD1 (5 bases). Trimming stripped 4 bases from V and 1 base from J, with 8 bases between. There are 13 residues in the CDR3. Germline V gene data show CDR1 as SGHNT and CDR2 as YYREEE (reference sequence). The CDR3 here is CASSRGHNYGYTF. The CDR3 DNA is TGTGCCAGCAGCCGGGGCCATAACTATGGCTACACCTTC.

This sequence joins TRBV29-1 and TRBJ2-3, with 7 bases lining up with TRBD2. CDR3 size: 15 residues. In germline, CDR1 is SQVTM, CDR2 ANQGSEA. Germline trimming cut 7 bases from V and 3 bases from J; bases unmatched to any gene: 13. The CDR3 sequence: CSAPTGGTSTDTQYF. In DNA form, the CDR3 reads TGCAGCGCCCCAACCGGGGGGACCTCGACAGATACGCAGTATTTT.

The V call is TRBV19, the J call TRBJ1-2; the D gene is possibly TRBD1 (5 bases). CDR1 is LNHDA and CDR2 is SQIVND in the germline V gene (reference sequence). The CDR3 spans 15 residues. The germline V and J ends were trimmed by 5 bases and 4 bases, with 17 bases remaining between them. As DNA, the CDR3 is TGTGCCAGTAGTTCGGGATACAGGTTACTCTATGGCTACACCTTC. Translating gives CASSSGYRLLYGYTF.

The rearrangement joins TRBV7-8 to TRBJ1-4; 7 bases fit TRBD1. The V gene's germline CDR1 is SGHVS and CDR2 FQNEAQ. The CDR3 extends over 16 amino acids. With 5 bases clipped from V and 8 bases from J, the junction kept 14 bases outside the gene matches. The CDR3 DNA reads as TGTGCCAGCAGCCCAAAGGGGGCCCTTGGCAAGGAAAAACTGTTTTTT. Translated, it gives CASSPKGALGKEKLFF.

The V call is TRBV28, the J call TRBJ1-6, with no clear D. V was cut by 5 bases and J by 5 bases, with 13 bases left in between. The germline V gene has CDR1 MDHEN and CDR2 SYDVKM. The CDR3 totals 15 residues. The CDR3 spells CASSLNAYNNSPLHF. The CDR3 region has the DNA TGTGCCAGCAGTCTTAACGCGTATAATAATTCACCCCTCCACTTT.

In DNA, the CDR3 is TGTGCCAGTAGTAGTGACAGGGGACAGAAGAACACTGAAGCTTTCTTT. This translates into CASSSDRGQKNTEAFF. The genes are TRBV19 and TRBJ1-1; 8 bases are shared with TRBD1. The CDR3 has 16 amino acids. CDR1 and CDR2 from the germline V gene are LNHDA and SQIVND (reference sequence). With V trimmed by 4 bases and J by 1 base, 8 bases remained unmatched.

This clone turned up a few times. V usage is TRBV7-2 and J usage is TRBJ2-7, with TRBD2 matching over 9 bases. With V trimmed by 3 bases and J by 6 bases, 3 bases remained unmatched. The CDR3 extends over 13 amino acids. CDR1 and CDR2 from the germline V gene are SGHTA and FQGNSA. The CDR3 loop reads CASSFPSGIEQYF. Here the CDR3 DNA reads TGTGCCAGCAGCTTCCCTAGCGGGATCGAGCAGTACTTC. Supplemented by reference TRBV7-2 and TRBJ2-7, the full variable domain reads GAGVSQSPSNKVTEKGKDVELRCDPISGHTALYWYRQSLGQGLEFLIYFQGNSAPDKSGLPSDRFSAERTGGSVSTLTIQRTQQEDSAVYLCASSFPSGIEQYFGPGTRLTVT.

The chain recombines TRBV4-2 with TRBJ2-7, with a possible D match to TRBD1 (6 bases). The CDR3 is 16 residues long. The germline V and J ends were trimmed by 4 bases and 3 bases, with 19 bases remaining between them. In germline, CDR1 is LGHNA, CDR2 YNFKEQ. The CDR3 loop reads CASSPHSGGQFYEQYF. The CDR3 nucleotides read TGTGCCAGCAGCCCCCACAGCGGAGGACAGTTCTACGAGCAGTACTTC.

This clone was counted only a few times. The chain combines TRBV15 with TRBJ1-1; the D is unclear. Germline V gene lookup returns CDR1 LNHNV and CDR2 YYDKDF (reference sequence). CDR3 length equals 13 residues. The ends were cut back, 1 base at V and 6 bases at J, with 9 bases in the middle. For the CDR3, the DNA is TGTGCCACCAGCAGAGGTGCGAAGGCTGAAGCTTTCTTT. Translation gives CATSRGAKAEAFF.

The CDR3 DNA is TGTGCCAGCAGTGACGGGCTTGCCAAAAACATTCAGTACTTC. Translated, it gives CASSDGLAKNIQYF. The chain has TRBV6-1 and TRBJ2-4; D uncertain. V was shortened by 3 bases and J by 1 base, with 7 bases between the two germline ends. This CDR3 is 14 amino acids long. Germline values: CDR1 MNHNS, CDR2 SASEGT.

There are a few counts of this clone. The chain links TRBV19 to TRBJ1-2; maybe TRBD1 (5 bases). V lost 5 bases, J lost 7 bases, and 23 bases lay in between. Germline values: CDR1 LNHDA, CDR2 SQIVND (reference sequence). This CDR3 comprises 16 residues. The CDR3 loop reads CASSPLGLTAKTGYTF. The DNA of the CDR3 is TGTGCCAGTAGTCCGTTGGGCTTGACAGCAAAAACTGGCTACACCTTC.

The V gene is TRBV15, the J gene TRBJ2-3; TRBD1 agrees at 8 bases. After removal of 8 bases from V and 1 base from J, the junction contained 2 bases not matched to a gene. CDR3 length equals 13 residues. The germline CDR1 and CDR2 sequences are LNHNV and YYDKDF (reference sequence). CDR3 in amino acids: CATGQGGTDTQYF. The CDR3 bases are TGTGCCACCGGACAGGGAGGCACAGATACGCAGTATTTT.